A single TCR beta chain is shown here with its context. The table came from immunoSEQ multiplex PCR; TCRdb's copy has only in-frame clones and leaves some out. The data hold 25,000 to 40,000 clones, with roughly 84% observed a single time. The data were obtained in a study of OX40 agonist ivuxolimab in advanced cancers. Turning to the study itself: The patients received ivuxolimab by intravenous route every 2 weeks at 0.01 to 10 mg/kg.

The CDR3 totals 15 residues. Germline loops: CDR1 MDHEN, CDR2 SYDVKM. Losses at the gene ends were 5 bases for V and 6 bases for J; bases not matched to a gene: 12. The sample consisted of CD4+ or CD8+ T cells sorted from blood, taken in a trial of the OX40 agonist ivuxolimab. This TCR was recovered from an adult with an advanced solid tumor such as melanoma, head and neck, liver or kidney cancer. The chain has TRBV28 and TRBJ2-7, with TRBD2 identical over 8 bases. The CDR3 loop is CASSLPSGSSLEQYF. The CDR3 DNA reads as TGTGCCAGCAGTCTGCCCAGCGGGAGCTCTCTCGAGCAGTACTTC.